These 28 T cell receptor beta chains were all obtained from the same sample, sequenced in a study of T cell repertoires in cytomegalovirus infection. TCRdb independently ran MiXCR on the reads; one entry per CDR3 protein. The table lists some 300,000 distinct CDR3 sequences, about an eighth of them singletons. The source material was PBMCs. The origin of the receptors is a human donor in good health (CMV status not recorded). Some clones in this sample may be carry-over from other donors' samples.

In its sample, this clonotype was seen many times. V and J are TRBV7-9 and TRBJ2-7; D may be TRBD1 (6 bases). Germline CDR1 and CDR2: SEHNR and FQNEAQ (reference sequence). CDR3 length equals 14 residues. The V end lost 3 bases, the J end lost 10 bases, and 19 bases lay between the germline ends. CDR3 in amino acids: CASSLNRVGAEQYF. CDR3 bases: TGTGCCAGCAGCTTGAACAGGGTAGGGGCAGAACAGTACTTC.

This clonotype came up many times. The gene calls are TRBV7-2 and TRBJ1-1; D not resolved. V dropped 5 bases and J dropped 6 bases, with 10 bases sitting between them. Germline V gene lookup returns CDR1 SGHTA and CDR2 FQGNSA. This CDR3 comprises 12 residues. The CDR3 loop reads CASSPRAAEAFF. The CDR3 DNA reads TGTGCCAGCAGCCCCCGAGCTGCTGAAGCTTTCTTT.

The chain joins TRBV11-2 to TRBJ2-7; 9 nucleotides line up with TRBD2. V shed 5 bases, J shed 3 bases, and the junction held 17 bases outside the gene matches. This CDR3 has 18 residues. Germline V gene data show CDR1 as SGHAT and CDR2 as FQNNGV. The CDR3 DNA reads TGTGCCAGCAGCCCGATCGGGGGCCAGCGGGGGGTGGTCTACGAGCAGTACTTC. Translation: CASSPIGGQRGVVYEQYF. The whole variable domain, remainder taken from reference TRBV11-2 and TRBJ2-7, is EAGVAQSPRYKIIEKRQSVAFWCNPISGHATLYWYQQILGQGPKLLIQFQNNGVVDDSQLPKDRFSAERLKGVDSTLKIQPAKLEDSAVYLCASSPIGGQRGVVYEQYFGPGTRLTVT.

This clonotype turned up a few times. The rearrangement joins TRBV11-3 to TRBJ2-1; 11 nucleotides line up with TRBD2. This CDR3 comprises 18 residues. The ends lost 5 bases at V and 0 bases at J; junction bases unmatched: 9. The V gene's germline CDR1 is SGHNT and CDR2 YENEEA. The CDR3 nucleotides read TGTGCCAGCAGCCCCGACACTAGCGGGAGTAACTCCTACAATGAGCAGTTCTTC. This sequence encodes CASSPDTSGSNSYNEQFF.

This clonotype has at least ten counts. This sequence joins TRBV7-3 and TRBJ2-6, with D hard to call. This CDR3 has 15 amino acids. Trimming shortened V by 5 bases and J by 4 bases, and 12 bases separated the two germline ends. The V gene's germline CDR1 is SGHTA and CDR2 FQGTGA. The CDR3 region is CASSLSASGANVLTF. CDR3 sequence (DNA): TGTGCCAGCAGCCTCTCAGCGTCCGGGGCCAACGTCCTGACTTTC. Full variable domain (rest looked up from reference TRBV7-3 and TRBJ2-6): GAGVSQTPSNKVTEKGKYVELRCDPISGHTALYWYRQSLGQGPEFLIYFQGTGAADDSGLPNDRFFAVRPEGSVSTLKIQRTERGDSAVYLCASSLSASGANVLTFGAGSRLTVL.

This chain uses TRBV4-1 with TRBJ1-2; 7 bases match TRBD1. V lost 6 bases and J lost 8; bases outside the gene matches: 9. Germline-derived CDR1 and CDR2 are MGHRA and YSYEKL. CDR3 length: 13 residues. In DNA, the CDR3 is TGCGCCAGCAGTCTTCGGGACAGTCGCGGCTACACCTTC. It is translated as CASSLRDSRGYTF.

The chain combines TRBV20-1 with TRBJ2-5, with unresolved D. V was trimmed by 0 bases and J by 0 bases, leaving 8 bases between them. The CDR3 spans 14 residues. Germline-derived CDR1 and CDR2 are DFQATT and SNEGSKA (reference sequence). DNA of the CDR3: TGCAGTGCTAGAGATCTCGGGTACCAAGAGACCCAGTACTTC. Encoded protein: CSARDLGYQETQYF.

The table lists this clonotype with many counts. Here the CDR3 DNA reads TGTGCCAGCAGGCGAGCAGGGGGTGAAGAAAAACTGTTTTTT. As protein: CASRRAGGEEKLFF. The chain couples TRBV14 to TRBJ1-4; 7 bases map to TRBD1. The junction had 9 bases not matched to a gene; V was cut back by 6 bases and J by 8 bases. Germline V CDR1 and CDR2: SGHDN, FVKESK. CDR3 length equals 14 residues.

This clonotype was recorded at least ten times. The CDR3 DNA reads TGTGCCAGCAGTGGCCGGGGGGGCCAGACAGATACGCAGTATTTT. Translating gives CASSGRGGQTDTQYF. The chain has TRBV2 and TRBJ2-3, with 8 bases aligning to TRBD2. Trimming cost V 4 bases and J 3 bases; bases outside gene matches: 6. This CDR3 comprises 15 residues. Looked up from germline, CDR1 is SNHLY and CDR2 is FYNNEI. The variable domain in full, completed from reference TRBV2 and TRBJ2-3, reads EPEVTQTPSHQVTQMGQEVILRCVPISNHLYFYWYRQILGQKVEFLVSFYNNEISEKSEIFDDQFSVERPDGSNFTLKIRSTKLEDSAMYFCASSGRGGQTDTQYFGPGTRLTVL.

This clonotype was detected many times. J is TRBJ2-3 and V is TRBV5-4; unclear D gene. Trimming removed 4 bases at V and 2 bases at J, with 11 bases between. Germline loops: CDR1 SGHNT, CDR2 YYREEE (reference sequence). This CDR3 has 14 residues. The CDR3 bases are TGTGCCAGCAGCGGGGTAGGATTCACAGATACGCAGTATTTT. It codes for CASSGVGFTDTQYF. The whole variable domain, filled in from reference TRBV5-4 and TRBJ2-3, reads ETGVTQSPTHLIKTRGQQVTLRCSSQSGHNTVSWYQQALGQGPQFIFQYYREEENGRGNFPPRFSGLQFPNYSSELNVNALELDDSALYLCASSGVGFTDTQYFGPGTRLTVL.

The CDR3 nucleotides are TGTGCCAGCTCACCACAGTTTTCCGGGGAGCTGTTTTTT. Translated, it gives CASSPQFSGELFF. V gene TRBV18 combines with J gene TRBJ2-2; D not resolved. Deletions cut 1 base from V and 6 bases from J, with 6 bases between. Germline V CDR1 and CDR2: KGHSH, LQKENI. This CDR3 is 13 amino acids long. Full variable domain (rest looked up from reference TRBV18 and TRBJ2-2): NAGVMQNPRHLVRRRGQEARLRCSPMKGHSHVYWYRQLPEEGLKFMVYLQKENIIDESGMPKERFSAEFPKEGPSILRIQQVVRGDSAAYFCASSPQFSGELFFGEGSRLTVL.

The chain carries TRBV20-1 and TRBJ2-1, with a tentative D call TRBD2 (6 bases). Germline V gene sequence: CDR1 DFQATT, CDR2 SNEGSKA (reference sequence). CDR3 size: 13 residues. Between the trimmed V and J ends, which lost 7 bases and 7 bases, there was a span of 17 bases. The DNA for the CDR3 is TGCAGTGGAATGAGGCTAGCGTATAATGAGCAGTTCTTC. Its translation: CSGMRLAYNEQFF.

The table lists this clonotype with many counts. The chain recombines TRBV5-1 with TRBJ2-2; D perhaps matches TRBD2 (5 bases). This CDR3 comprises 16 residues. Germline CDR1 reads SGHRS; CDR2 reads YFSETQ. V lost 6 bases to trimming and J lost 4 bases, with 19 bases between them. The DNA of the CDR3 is TGCGCCAGCACCGTAGGAGGATGGATTGCCACCGGGGAGCTGTTTTTT. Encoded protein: CASTVGGWIATGELFF.

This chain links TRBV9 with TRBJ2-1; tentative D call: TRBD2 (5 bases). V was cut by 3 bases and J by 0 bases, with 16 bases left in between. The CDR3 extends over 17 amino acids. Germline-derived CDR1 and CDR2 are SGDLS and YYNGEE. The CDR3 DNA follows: TGTGCCAGCAGCGCCAGCGGTAGTTTATACTCCTACAATGAGCAGTTCTTC. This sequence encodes CASSASGSLYSYNEQFF.

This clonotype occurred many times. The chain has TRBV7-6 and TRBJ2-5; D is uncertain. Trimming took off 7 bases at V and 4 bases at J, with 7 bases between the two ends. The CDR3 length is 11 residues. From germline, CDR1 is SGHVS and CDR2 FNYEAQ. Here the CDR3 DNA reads TGTGCCAGCACCCCCGGAGAGACCCAGTACTTC. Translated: CASTPGETQYF.

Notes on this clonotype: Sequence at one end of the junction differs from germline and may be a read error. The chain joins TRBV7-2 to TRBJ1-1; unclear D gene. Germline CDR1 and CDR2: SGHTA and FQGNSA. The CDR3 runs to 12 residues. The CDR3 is CASSTAGFEAFF. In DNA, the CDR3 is TGTGCCAGCAGCACGGCCGGCTTTGAAGCGTTCTTT.

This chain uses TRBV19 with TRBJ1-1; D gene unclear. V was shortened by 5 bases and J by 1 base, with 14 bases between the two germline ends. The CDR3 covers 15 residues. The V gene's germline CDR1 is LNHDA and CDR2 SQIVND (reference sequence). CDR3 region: CASSRRESTNTEAFF. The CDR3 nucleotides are TGTGCCAGTAGTCGACGCGAATCAACGAACACTGAAGCTTTCTTT.

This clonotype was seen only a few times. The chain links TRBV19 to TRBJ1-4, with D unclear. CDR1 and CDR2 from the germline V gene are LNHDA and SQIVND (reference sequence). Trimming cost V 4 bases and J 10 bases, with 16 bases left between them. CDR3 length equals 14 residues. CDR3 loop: CASSSAGVERKLFF. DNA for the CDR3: TGTGCCAGTAGTAGCGCAGGAGTTGAGAGAAAACTGTTTTTT.

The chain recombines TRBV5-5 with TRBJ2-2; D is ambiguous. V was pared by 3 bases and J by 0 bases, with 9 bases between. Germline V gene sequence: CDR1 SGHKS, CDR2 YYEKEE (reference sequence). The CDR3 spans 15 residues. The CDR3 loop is CASSSSPPNTGELFF. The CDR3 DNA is TGTGCCAGCAGCTCCTCCCCACCGAACACCGGGGAGCTGTTTTTT.

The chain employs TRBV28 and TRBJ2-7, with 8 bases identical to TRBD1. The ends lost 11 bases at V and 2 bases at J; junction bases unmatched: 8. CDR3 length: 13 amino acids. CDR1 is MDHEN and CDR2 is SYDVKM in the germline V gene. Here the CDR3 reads CAGGRTGTYEQYF. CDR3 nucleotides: TGTGCCGGGGGCCGGACAGGGACCTACGAGCAGTACTTC.

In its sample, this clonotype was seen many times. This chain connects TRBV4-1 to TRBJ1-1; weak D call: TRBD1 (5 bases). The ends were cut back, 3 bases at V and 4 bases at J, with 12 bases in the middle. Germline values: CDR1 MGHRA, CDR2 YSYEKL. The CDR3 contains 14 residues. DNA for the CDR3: TGCGCCAGCAGCCAGGGGACCGACCCCACTGAAGCTTTCTTT. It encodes CASSQGTDPTEAFF.

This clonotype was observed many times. CDR3 sequence reads: CASSQEGLATDTQYF. Here the CDR3 DNA reads TGCGCCAGCAGCCAAGAAGGTCTAGCTACAGATACGCAGTATTTT. The J gene is TRBJ2-3, the V gene TRBV4-3, with D maybe TRBD2 (5 bases). The CDR3 consists of 15 residues. Looked up from germline, CDR1 is LGHNA and CDR2 is YSLEER. V lost 0 bases to trimming and J lost 3 bases, with 10 bases between them.

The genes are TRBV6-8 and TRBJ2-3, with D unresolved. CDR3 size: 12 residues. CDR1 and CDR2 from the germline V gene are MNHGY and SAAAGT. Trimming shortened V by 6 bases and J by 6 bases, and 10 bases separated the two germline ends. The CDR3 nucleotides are TGTGCCAGCAGGGATCTGCTGGATACGCAGTATTTT. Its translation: CASRDLLDTQYF.

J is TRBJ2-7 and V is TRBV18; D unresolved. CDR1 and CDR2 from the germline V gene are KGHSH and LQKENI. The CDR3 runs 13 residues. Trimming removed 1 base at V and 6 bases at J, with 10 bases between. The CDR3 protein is CASSPLPGVEQYF. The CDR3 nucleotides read TGTGCCAGCTCACCACTCCCGGGCGTCGAGCAGTACTTC.

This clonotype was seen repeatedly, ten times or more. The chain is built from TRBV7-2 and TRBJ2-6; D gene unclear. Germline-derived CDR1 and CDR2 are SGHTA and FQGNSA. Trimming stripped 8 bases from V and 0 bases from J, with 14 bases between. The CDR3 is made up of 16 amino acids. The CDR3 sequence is CASRPRGNSGANVLTF. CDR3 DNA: TGTGCCAGCCGCCCTCGTGGGAACTCTGGGGCCAACGTCCTGACTTTC.

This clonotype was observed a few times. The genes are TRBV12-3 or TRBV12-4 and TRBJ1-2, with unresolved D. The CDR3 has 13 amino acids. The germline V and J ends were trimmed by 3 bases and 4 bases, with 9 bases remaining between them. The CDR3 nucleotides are TGTGCCAGCAGTTTCCAGCGCCCCTATGGCTACACCTTC. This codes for CASSFQRPYGYTF.

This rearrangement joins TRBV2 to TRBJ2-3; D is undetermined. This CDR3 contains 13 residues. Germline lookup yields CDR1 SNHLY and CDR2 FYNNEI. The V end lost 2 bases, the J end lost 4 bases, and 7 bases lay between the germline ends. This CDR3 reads CASSEMVSDTQYF. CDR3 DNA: TGTGCCAGCAGTGAAATGGTTTCAGATACGCAGTATTTT.

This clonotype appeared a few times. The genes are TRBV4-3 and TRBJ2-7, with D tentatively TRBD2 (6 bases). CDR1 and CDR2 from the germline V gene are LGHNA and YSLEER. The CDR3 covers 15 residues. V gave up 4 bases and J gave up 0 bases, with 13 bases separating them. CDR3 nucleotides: TGCGCCAGCAGCCGAGGGGACTCCAGCTCCTACGAGCAGTACTTC. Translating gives CASSRGDSSSYEQYF.